A single sample gave rise to the 22 T cell receptor beta chains below, sequenced in a study of early T cells in non-severe SARS-CoV-2 infection. Each CDR3 protein gets one entry after TCRdb re-called the 5' RACE reads with MiXCR. The sample has 85,000 to 100,000 distinct CDR3 sequences, roughly 13% seen once. The sample taken for sequencing was whole blood. The receptors come from an adult who was a healthcare worker with PCR-confirmed SARS-CoV-2 infection or an uninfected control (not recorded which).

A few counts support this clonotype. The chain uses TRBV20-1 and TRBJ1-1, with a possible D match to TRBD1 (5 bases). V lost 3 bases and J lost 5, with 16 bases in between. Germline assignment: CDR1 DFQATT and CDR2 SNEGSKA (reference sequence). This CDR3 is 14 amino acids long. CDR3 loop: CSARARTSGTEAFF. The CDR3 nucleotides read TGCAGTGCTAGGGCTAGGACATCCGGGACTGAAGCTTTCTTT.

The genes are TRBV28 and TRBJ2-3; weak D call: TRBD2 (6 bases). Looked up from germline, CDR1 is MDHEN and CDR2 is SYDVKM. This CDR3 has 15 amino acids. V was clipped by 2 bases and J by 2 bases, with 11 bases between them. The CDR3 coding sequence is TGTGCCAGCAGTTTAATACTAGCAACCACAGATACGCAGTATTTT. It encodes CASSLILATTDTQYF. The full variable domain, with the rest looked up from reference TRBV28 and TRBJ2-3, is DVKVTQSSRYLVKRTGEKVFLECVQDMDHENMFWYRQDPGLGLRLIYFSYDVKMKEKGDIPEGYSVSREKKERFSLILESASTNQTSMYLCASSLILATTDTQYFGPGTRLTVL.

This clonotype was counted between two and nine times. J is TRBJ1-2 and V is TRBV7-3, with D tentatively TRBD1 (5 bases). Trimming removed 1 base at V and 3 bases at J, with 6 bases between. The CDR3 runs to 13 residues. Germline-derived CDR1 and CDR2 are SGHTA and FQGTGA. The CDR3 here is CASSLRGDYGYTF. The CDR3 region has the DNA TGTGCCAGCAGCTTAAGAGGGGACTATGGCTACACCTTC.

This clonotype was observed a few times. J is TRBJ2-3 and V is TRBV28; D is unresolved. Trimming removed 3 bases at V and 2 bases at J, with 15 bases between. CDR1 is MDHEN and CDR2 is SYDVKM in the germline V gene. The CDR3 extends over 16 amino acids. The CDR3 DNA reads TGTGCCAGCAGTTTCTTTCCGATGGGGTACACAGATACGCAGTATTTT. Translation gives CASSFFPMGYTDTQYF.

This chain links TRBV27 with TRBJ1-1; D is perhaps TRBD1 (6 bases). The CDR3 is made up of 14 amino acids. V lost 5 bases, J lost 5 bases, and 15 bases lay in between. Per germline, CDR1 MNHEY and CDR2 SMNVEV (reference sequence). The CDR3 nucleotides read TGTGCCAGCAGTGTCACAGGGTATCGGACTGAAGCTTTCTTT. Protein product: CASSVTGYRTEAFF.

V gene TRBV28 combines with J gene TRBJ2-7; D is uncertain. V was clipped by 8 bases and J by 0 bases, with 11 bases between them. CDR3 length equals 13 residues. CDR1 is MDHEN, CDR2 SYDVKM, per germline. Here the CDR3 reads CASCTEFSYEQYF. CDR3 nucleotides: TGTGCCAGCTGCACAGAGTTCTCCTACGAGCAGTACTTC.

This clonotype was seen ten or more times. The chain employs TRBV2 and TRBJ2-4; maybe TRBD2 (5 bases). Germline V gives CDR1 SNHLY, CDR2 FYNNEI. With 7 bases removed from V and 0 bases from J, the gap between germline ends came to 19 bases. The CDR3 has 17 residues. DNA for the CDR3: TGTGCCAGCACCTCCCGCGGAGGCATAATAGCCAAAAACATTCAGTACTTC. Encoded protein: CASTSRGGIIAKNIQYF.

Many counts were recorded for this clonotype. The genes are TRBV28 and TRBJ2-3; D remains unclear. V was clipped by 8 bases and J by 1 base, with 13 bases between them. Germline assignment: CDR1 MDHEN and CDR2 SYDVKM. This CDR3 region has 14 residues. CDR3 DNA: TGTGCCAGCGCCGACTTAGACGGCACAGATACGCAGTATTTT. It codes for CASADLDGTDTQYF.

The table lists this clonotype with many counts. The chain joins TRBV7-2 to TRBJ2-1, with 7 bases that match TRBD1. This CDR3 contains 13 residues. V was clipped by 5 bases and J by 4 bases; unmatched bases: 2. The V gene's germline CDR1 is SGHTA and CDR2 FQGNSA. CDR3 sequence (DNA): TGTGCCAGCAGCGCACAGGGGTACAATGAGCAGTTCTTC. Its protein product is CASSAQGYNEQFF.

The chain combines TRBV20-1 with TRBJ1-1; maybe TRBD1 (5 bases). The CDR3 sequence is 12 residues long. With 7 bases removed from V and 3 bases from J, the gap between germline ends came to 12 bases. Per germline, CDR1 DFQATT and CDR2 SNEGSKA (reference sequence). DNA of the CDR3: TGCAGTGGACGGGAAGGGGACACTGAAGCTTTCTTT. Protein product: CSGREGDTEAFF.

This clonotype was picked up many times. This chain joins TRBV18 and TRBJ1-5; D is undetermined. Germline values: CDR1 KGHSH, CDR2 LQKENI. The CDR3 has 13 amino acids. The germline V and J ends were trimmed by 2 bases and 1 base, with 3 bases remaining between them. CDR3: CASSPGSNQPQHF. As DNA, the CDR3 is TGTGCCAGCTCACCAGGGAGCAATCAGCCCCAGCATTTT.

The J gene is TRBJ2-7, the V gene TRBV7-2, with 9 bases that match TRBD1. This CDR3 spans 15 amino acids. Germline values: CDR1 SGHTA, CDR2 FQGNSA. The junction had 7 bases not matched to a gene; V was cut back by 5 bases and J by 2 bases. The CDR3 loop reads CASSRPGQGPYEQYF. The CDR3 DNA reads as TGTGCCAGCAGCCGTCCGGGACAGGGACCCTACGAGCAGTACTTC.

This clonotype was detected ten times or more. The rearrangement joins TRBV20-1 to TRBJ2-3; TRBD2 matches 11 bases. Unmatched junction bases numbered 5, after V lost 0 bases and J lost 3 bases. Per germline, CDR1 DFQATT and CDR2 SNEGSKA (reference sequence). The CDR3 has 16 amino acids. The CDR3 spells CSARDGLAGRTDTQYF. In DNA, the CDR3 is TGCAGTGCTAGAGACGGACTAGCGGGTAGGACAGATACGCAGTATTTT.

Many counts were recorded for this clonotype. This chain uses TRBV3-1 with TRBJ2-1; 14 nucleotides agree with TRBD2. This CDR3 is 18 amino acids long. With V trimmed by 2 bases and J by 9 bases, 12 bases remained unmatched. The germline gives CDR1 LGHDT, CDR2 YNNKEL (reference sequence). Here the CDR3 reads CASSQPKTSGGAEREQFF. CDR3 nucleotides: TGTGCCAGCAGCCAACCGAAGACTAGCGGGGGGGCCGAACGTGAGCAGTTCTTC.

Many counts were recorded for this clonotype. This chain joins TRBV20-1 and TRBJ1-1; no definite D call. Trimming pared 0 bases from V and 6 bases from J, leaving 14 bases between. Germline CDR1 DFQATT, CDR2 SNEGSKA (reference sequence). This CDR3 has 14 residues. CDR3 region: CSARERIFTSEAFF. DNA for the CDR3: TGCAGTGCTAGAGAAAGGATCTTCACTTCTGAAGCTTTCTTT.

This chain joins TRBV6-6 and TRBJ1-2, with D uncertain. CDR3 length: 14 amino acids. V was pared by 2 bases and J by 8 bases, with 15 bases between. Germline V gives CDR1 MNHNY, CDR2 SVGAGI (reference sequence). This CDR3 reads CASSYDGRLGGYTF. In DNA form, the CDR3 reads TGTGCCAGCAGTTACGATGGCAGGCTTGGAGGCTACACCTTC.

This clonotype was seen more than once but under ten times. This chain links TRBV29-1 with TRBJ2-1, with TRBD2 matching over 8 bases. The CDR3 loop spans 14 amino acids. J was trimmed by 7 bases and V by 5 bases; bases with no gene match: 10. From germline, CDR1 is SQVTM and CDR2 ANQGSEA. CDR3 nucleotide sequence: TGCAGCGTTCCCAGCGGGGGCGCCGGTAATGAGCAGTTCTTC. This codes for CSVPSGGAGNEQFF.

This clonotype has at least ten counts. This chain links TRBV11-2 with TRBJ2-5, with D hard to call. V was pared by 5 bases and J by 5 bases, with 15 bases between. The germline gives CDR1 SGHAT, CDR2 FQNNGV. The CDR3 contains 14 residues. The CDR3 DNA is TGTGCCAGCAGCCAGATGAAGGGAATCGAGACCCAGTACTTC. Residues: CASSQMKGIETQYF.

This clonotype was counted only a few times. This rearrangement joins TRBV28 to TRBJ2-2; D uncertain. V was clipped by 6 bases and J by 8 bases, with 7 bases between them. This CDR3 is 11 amino acids long. Germline loops: CDR1 MDHEN, CDR2 SYDVKM. The CDR3 region has the DNA TGTGCCAGCAGCACCAGGGGGGAGCTGTTTTTT. It codes for CASSTRGELFF.

This clonotype was seen at least ten times. CDR3: CASSSGHPVSYEQYF. DNA of the CDR3: TGTGCCAGCAGTTCCGGACACCCAGTCTCCTACGAGCAGTACTTC. The chain has TRBV6-2 or TRBV6-3 and TRBJ2-7, with a possible D match to TRBD1 (5 bases). Trimming shortened V by 4 bases and J by 0 bases, and 13 bases separated the two germline ends. Per germline, CDR1 MNHEY and CDR2 SVGEGT. The CDR3 loop spans 15 amino acids.

V usage is TRBV2 and J usage is TRBJ2-7; no reliable D call. This CDR3 has 14 amino acids. CDR1 is SNHLY and CDR2 is FYNNEI in the germline V gene. Trimming took off 4 bases at V and 0 bases at J, with 10 bases between the two ends. CDR3 in DNA: TGTGCCAGCAGTGTTGGCCAGGTCTCCTACGAGCAGTACTTC. This sequence encodes CASSVGQVSYEQYF.

In its sample, this clonotype was seen a few times. V and J are TRBV20-1 and TRBJ2-2; 11 bases line up with TRBD2. This CDR3 contains 17 residues. The trim removed 3 bases at V and 5 bases at J, leaving 11 bases unmatched. The germline gives CDR1 DFQATT, CDR2 SNEGSKA (reference sequence). The CDR3 reads CSASPTTSGSLTGELFF. CDR3 DNA sequence: TGCAGTGCTAGCCCCACCACTAGCGGGAGTTTGACCGGGGAGCTGTTTTTT.